The subject of this entry is one TCR beta chain. This clone was seen a handful of times. Its target antigen remains unknown. No much larger clonotype is one base removed from it; base qualities were not supplied. V and J are truncated by 1 base and 5 bases respectively, leaving an intervening sequence of 8 bases. The germline V gene (reference sequence) yields SEHNR for CDR1 and FQNEAQ for CDR2. The CDR3, cysteine through phenylalanine, is 13 amino acids long. Only the CDR3 portion is preserved as DNA: 39 bases, with reading frame beginning at the first base. These data belong to a study of blood T cell repertoires in COVID-19 (dated by TCRdb to 2018 to 2020). About the study as a whole: Samples from collaborators originated in the United States, Italy and Spain and spanned both the acute and convalescent phases of COVID-19. Deeply sampled blood TCRbeta repertoires from subjects exposed to, actively infected with, or recovered from COVID-19 were included in the dataset. The samples were drawn from two sources: the first 160 participants of the ongoing ImmuneRACE study, and 1,000 to 1,500 subjects contributed by 6 global collaborators. The repertoires were released in a freely available public database meant as a resource for research on the immune response to SARS-CoV-2. Where HLA class I and class II types were available, the types were taken from metadata supplied by the sample provider, not from assay-based typing. Nearly every sample came with metadata listing a de-identified subject ID, COVID-19 status, age in years and sex. The prospective study material was composed of cDNA or gDNA derived from T cells, B-cell-depleted T cells, or PBMCs.

Each collaborating institution followed its own protocols to collect whole blood in K2EDTA tubes. For TCRbeta analysis, collaborators shipped samples as frozen whole blood, isolated PBMCs, or DNA extracted from either of those sample types. The immunoSEQ Assay, a bias-controlled multiplex PCR, was used to amplify TCRbeta CDR3 regions from genomic DNA. Per the source publication's procedure: Nucleated cell counts per sample were estimated from amplification of reference gene primers within the assay. Sequence reads were collapsed and filtered to measure the absolute abundance of every unique TCRbeta CDR3 rearrangement. For each sample, productive Simpson clonality was calculated as the square root of Simpson's diversity index over productive rearrangements. TCRdb retrieved this table from immuneACCESS and kept in-frame rearrangements only. Not all clones are present; in checked studies, unresolved V genes account for under half, and no reason is known for the remainder. That table is the source of V, J and clone size, and D and trimming were worked out from the DNA. For this sample the table gives hundreds of thousands of clones, of which 70% to 90% were detected only once. The ten most abundant clones make up approximately 7.9% of the sample.

Overall study results and their limits: How much clinical and demographic metadata was included differed by source and by participant, and the metadata was provided uncurated.

The sequenced sample was peripheral blood. This clonotype was obtained from a human donor in a cohort sampled during active COVID-19. The sequence joins TRBV7-9 to TRBJ1-1; no D gene call is confident. The CDR3 amino acid sequence is: CASSLVKETEAFF. The DNA sequence is TGTGCCAGCAGCTTAGTCAAGGAGACTGAAGCTTTCTTT.